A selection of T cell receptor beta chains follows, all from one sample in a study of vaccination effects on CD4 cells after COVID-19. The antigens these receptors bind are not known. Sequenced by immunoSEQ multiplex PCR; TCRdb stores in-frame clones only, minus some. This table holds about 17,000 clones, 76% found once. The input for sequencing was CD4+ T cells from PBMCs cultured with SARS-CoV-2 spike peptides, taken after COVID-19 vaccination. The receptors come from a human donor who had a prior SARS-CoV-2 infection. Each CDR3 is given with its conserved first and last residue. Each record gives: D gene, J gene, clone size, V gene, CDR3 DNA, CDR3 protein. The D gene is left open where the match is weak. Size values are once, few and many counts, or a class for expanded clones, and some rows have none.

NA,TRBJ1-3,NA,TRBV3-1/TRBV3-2,TGTGCCAGCAGCCAAGCGATGGCTGAGGGCACCATATATTTT,CASSQAMAEGTIYF
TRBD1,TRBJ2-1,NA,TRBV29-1,TGCAGCCACGGACAGGACTCCTACAATGAGCAGTTCTTC,CSHGQDSYNEQFF
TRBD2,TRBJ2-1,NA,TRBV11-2,TGTGCCAGCAGTCCGGGACTATTAGCCTTCTACAATGAGCAGTTCTTC,CASSPGLLAFYNEQFF
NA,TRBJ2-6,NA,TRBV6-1,TGTGCCAGCAGTGACGCAGGCACCTCTGGGGCCAACGTCCTGACTTTC,CASSDAGTSGANVLTF
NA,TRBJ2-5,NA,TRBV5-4,TGTGCCAGCAGCTTGGCTTTGGCTAGCCGGGGGACAGAGACCCAGTACTTC,CASSLALASRGTETQYF
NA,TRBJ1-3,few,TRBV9,TGTGCCAGCAGCGTACAACAGGGTACTGGAAACACCATATATTTT,CASSVQQGTGNTIYF
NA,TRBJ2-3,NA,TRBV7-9,TGTGCCAGCAGAGCCCGCATGGGTACAGATACGCAGTATTTT,CASRARMGTDTQYF
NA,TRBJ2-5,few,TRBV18,TGTGCCAGCTCACCTCACGCGGGAGAGACCCAGTACTTC,CASSPHAGETQYF
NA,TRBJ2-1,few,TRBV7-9,TGTGCCAGCAGCACCAGGGAATACAATGAGCAGTTCTTC,CASSTREYNEQFF
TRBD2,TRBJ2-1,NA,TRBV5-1,TGCGCCAGCAGCCCTGGGACTAGCGGTGGGAGCTCCTACAATGAGCAGTTCTTC,CASSPGTSGGSSYNEQFF
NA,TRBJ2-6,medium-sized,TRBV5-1,TGCGCCAGCAGCTTGGTCTCTGGGGCCAACGTCCTGACTTTC,CASSLVSGANVLTF
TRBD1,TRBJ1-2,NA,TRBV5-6,TGTGCCAGCAGTTCGGGACAGATTAACTATGGCTACACCTTC,CASSSGQINYGYTF
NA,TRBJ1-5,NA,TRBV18,TGTGCCAGCTCACGACGGACAAAGGATAGCAATCAGCCCCAGCATTTT,CASSRRTKDSNQPQHF
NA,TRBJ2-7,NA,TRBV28,TGTGCCAGCAGTTCCCCTACCCCTCGACAGATCGGGGAGCAGTACTTC,CASSSPTPRQIGEQYF
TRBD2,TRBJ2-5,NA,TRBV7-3,TGTGCCAGCAGCTTAAGGGGGAGGGGAGAGACCCAGTACTTC,CASSLRGRGETQYF
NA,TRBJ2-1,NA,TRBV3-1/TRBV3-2,TGTGCCAGCAGCCAGTTACAGGGACGCTCCTACAATGAGCAGTTCTTC,CASSQLQGRSYNEQFF
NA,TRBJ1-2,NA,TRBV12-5,TGTGCTAGTGGTTTGTACGACAGGTACTATGGCTACACCTTC,CASGLYDRYYGYTF
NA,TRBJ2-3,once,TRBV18,TGTGCCAGCTCACCAGCTTCAGAGCGGAGCACAGATACGCAGTATTTT,CASSPASERSTDTQYF
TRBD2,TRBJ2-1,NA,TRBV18,TGTGCCAGCTCCCGCATGGACCCGGGACTAGCCCTAGTCTTC,CASSRMDPGLALVF
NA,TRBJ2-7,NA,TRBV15,TGTGCCACCAGCAGCCACAAGCAGACAGGCTCCTACGAGCAGTACTTC,CATSSHKQTGSYEQYF
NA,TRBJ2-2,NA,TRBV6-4,TGTGCCAGCAGTGACTCAGATCAGAACACCGGGGAGCTGTTTTTT,CASSDSDQNTGELFF
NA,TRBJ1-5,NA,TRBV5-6,TGTGCCAGCAGCTTGGGTCTAAGTCAGCCCCAGCATTTT,CASSLGLSQPQHF
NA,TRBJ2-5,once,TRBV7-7,TGTGCTAGCAGCCCTCGGGCAGGGAGACCAGGAGAGACCCAGTACTTC,CASSPRAGRPGETQYF
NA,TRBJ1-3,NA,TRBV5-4,TGTGCCAGCAGCTTGGGGGGTCTGGGAGGAAACACCATATATTTT,CASSLGGLGGNTIYF
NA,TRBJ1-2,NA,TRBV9,TGTGCCAGCAACAAGGGTGGCTATGGCTACACCTTC,CASNKGGYGYTF
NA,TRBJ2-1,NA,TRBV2,TGTGCCAGCAGTGGGGAGACAGGAACCTACAATGAGCAGTTCTTC,CASSGETGTYNEQFF
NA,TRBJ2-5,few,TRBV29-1,TGCAGCGTTGAAAGGGGGGCCGGGGAGACCCAGTACTTC,CSVERGAGETQYF
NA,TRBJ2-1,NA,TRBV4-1,TGCGCCAGCAGCCAAGCAGAGTGGCGACCTGAGCAGTTCTTC,CASSQAEWRPEQFF
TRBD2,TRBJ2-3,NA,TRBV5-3,TGTGCCAGAAGCGTGACTAGCGGCACAGATACGCAGTATTTT,CARSVTSGTDTQYF
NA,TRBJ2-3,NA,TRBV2,TGTGCCAGCGGACGAGGCACAGATACGCAGTATTTT,CASGRGTDTQYF
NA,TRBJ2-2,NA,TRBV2,TGTGCCAGCAGTGAAAAGGAATACTCGAGTTTTGAGCTGTTTTTT,CASSEKEYSSFELFF
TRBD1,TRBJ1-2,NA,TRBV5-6,TGTGCCAGCAGCTTGGGACAGGGGGCGCTTGGCTACACCTTC,CASSLGQGALGYTF
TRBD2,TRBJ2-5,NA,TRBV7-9,TGTGCCAGCAGCGCCCTCGGGTTGGGGGAGGGATACCAAGAGACCCAGTACTTC,CASSALGLGEGYQETQYF
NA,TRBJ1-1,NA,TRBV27,TGTGCCAGCAGTTTATACGGCCCTATGAACACTGAAGCTTTCTTT,CASSLYGPMNTEAFF
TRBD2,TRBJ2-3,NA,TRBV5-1,TGCGCCAGCAGCCTGGGGGGCGGGAGGGCCCCGGCAGATACGCAGTATTTT,CASSLGGGRAPADTQYF
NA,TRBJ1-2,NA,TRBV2,TGTGCCAGCATTACGGACAGAATCTATGGCTACACCTTC,CASITDRIYGYTF
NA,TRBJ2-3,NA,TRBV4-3,TGCGCCAGCAGCCAAGCGTTGGGGGCAGGGAGCACAGATACGCAGTATTTT,CASSQALGAGSTDTQYF
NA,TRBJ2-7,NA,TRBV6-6,TGTGCCAGCAGTTCAGGGTCACACTACGAGCAGTACTTC,CASSSGSHYEQYF
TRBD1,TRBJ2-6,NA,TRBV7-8,TGTGCCACCAGGCGACAGGGGGGGGCCAACGTCCTGACTTTC,CATRRQGGANVLTF
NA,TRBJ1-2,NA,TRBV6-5,TGTGCCAGCAGTTACCTTCTCTTTCCCTATGGCTACACCTTC,CASSYLLFPYGYTF
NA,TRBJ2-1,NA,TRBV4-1,TGCGCCAGCAGCCAAGGACTAATCTCCTACAATGAGCAGTTCTTC,CASSQGLISYNEQFF
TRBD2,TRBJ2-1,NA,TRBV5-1,TGCGCCAGCAGCTTGGGGACTAGCGGGGGCACGTTTCTGGATGAGCAGTTCTTC,CASSLGTSGGTFLDEQFF
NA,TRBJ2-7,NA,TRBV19,TGTGCCAGTAGTAATACAGGGAGTCTCGGCGAGCAGTACTTC,CASSNTGSLGEQYF
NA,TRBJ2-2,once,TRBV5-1,TGCGCCAGCAGCTTGGCAGGGACCGGGGAGCTGTTTTTT,CASSLAGTGELFF
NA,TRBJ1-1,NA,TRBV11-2,TGTGCCAGCAGCTTATTGCCTCCCGATCGGGACAAAGCTTTCTTT,CASSLLPPDRDKAFF
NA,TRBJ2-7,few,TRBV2,TGTGCCAGCAGTGAAAGGCTAGGGGAGTATAGGCAGTACTTC,CASSERLGEYRQYF
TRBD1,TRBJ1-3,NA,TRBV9,TGTGCCAGCAGCGTAGAACCCGGGACAGGGAACACCATATATTTT,CASSVEPGTGNTIYF
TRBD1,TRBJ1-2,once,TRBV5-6,TGTGCCAGCAGCCATCCCCCAGGGGGCTATGGCTACACCTTC,CASSHPPGGYGYTF
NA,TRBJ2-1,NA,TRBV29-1,TGCAGCGTTGACAGGGGAATCGATGAGCAGTTCTTC,CSVDRGIDEQFF
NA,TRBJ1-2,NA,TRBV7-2,TGTGCCAGCAGCGGTGGGGGACTAGGGAACTATGGCTACACCTTC,CASSGGGLGNYGYTF
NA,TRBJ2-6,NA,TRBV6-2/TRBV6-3,TGTGCCAGCAGTTACCTGAGCTCTGGGGCCAACGTCCTGACTTTC,CASSYLSSGANVLTF
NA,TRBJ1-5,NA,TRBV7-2,TGTGCCAGCAGCTTAGTTTGGGGGTCTAATCAGCCCCAGCATTTT,CASSLVWGSNQPQHF
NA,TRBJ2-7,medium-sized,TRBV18,TGTGCCAGCTCACCATCCCAGGGTCGGGACGAGCAGTACTTC,CASSPSQGRDEQYF
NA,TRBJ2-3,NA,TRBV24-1,TGTGCCACCAGTGATAGTAGGGTGGGTGGCACAGATACGCAGTATTTT,CATSDSRVGGTDTQYF
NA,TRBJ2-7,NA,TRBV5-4,TGTGCCAGCAGCGTGGGGGCCCCCTACGAGCAGTACTTC,CASSVGAPYEQYF
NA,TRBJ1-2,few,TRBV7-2,TGTGCCAGCAGCTTGAATAGGGGGGCTAACTATGGCTACACCTTC,CASSLNRGANYGYTF
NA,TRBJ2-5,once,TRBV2,TGTGCCAGCAGTGAAGAGACCCAGTACTTC,CASSEETQYF
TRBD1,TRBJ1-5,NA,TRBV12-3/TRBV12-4,TGTGCCAGCACCGGACAGGTGGATCAGCCCCAGCATTTT,CASTGQVDQPQHF
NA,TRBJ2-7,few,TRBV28,TGTGCCAGCAGTTTAAGCGGACTACCGTCCTACGAGCAGTACTTC,CASSLSGLPSYEQYF